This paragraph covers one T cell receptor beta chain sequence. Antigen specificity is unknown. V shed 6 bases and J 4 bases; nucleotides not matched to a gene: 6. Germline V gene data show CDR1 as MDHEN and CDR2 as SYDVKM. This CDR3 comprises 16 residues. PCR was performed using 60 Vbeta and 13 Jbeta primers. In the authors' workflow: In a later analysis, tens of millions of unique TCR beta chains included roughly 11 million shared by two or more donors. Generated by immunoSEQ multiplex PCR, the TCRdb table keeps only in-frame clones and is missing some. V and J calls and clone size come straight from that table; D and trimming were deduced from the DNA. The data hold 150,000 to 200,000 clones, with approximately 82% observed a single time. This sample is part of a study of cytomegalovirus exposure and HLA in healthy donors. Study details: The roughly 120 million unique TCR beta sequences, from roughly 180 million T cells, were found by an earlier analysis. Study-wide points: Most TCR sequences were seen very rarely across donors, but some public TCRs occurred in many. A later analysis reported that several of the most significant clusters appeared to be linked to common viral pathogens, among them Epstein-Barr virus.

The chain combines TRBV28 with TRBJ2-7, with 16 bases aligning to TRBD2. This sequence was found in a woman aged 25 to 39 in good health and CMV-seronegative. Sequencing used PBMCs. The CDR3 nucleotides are TGTGCCAGCAGGGGAGGGGGACTAGCGGGAGGGTACGAGCAGTACTTC. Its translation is CASRGGGLAGGYEQYF.